This T cell receptor (beta chain) derives from a study of OX40 agonist ivuxolimab in advanced cancers. Regarding the research as a whole: Ivuxolimab was a fully human IgG2 agonistic monoclonal antibody targeting the costimulatory receptor OX40 (CD134). The dose-escalation cohort was 80% to 90% male with a mean age of about 60 years, ranging from roughly 20 to 85. Patients were allowed to have had prior anti-PD-1, anti-PD-L1 or anti-CTLA-4 therapy, and approximately 37% of the dose-escalation patients had been treated with checkpoint inhibitors. Peripheral TCRbeta sequencing aimed to test whether ivuxolimab altered TCR sequence diversity and caused clonal T-cell expansion. Among the 50 to 55 dose-escalation patients, about 19 had hepatocellular carcinoma, about 15 melanoma, 9 renal cell carcinoma and 9 head and neck cancer. The paper covers the monotherapy dose-escalation part of the phase I ivuxolimab trial, which included N of about 50 patients. Partial responses occurred in three dose-escalation patients, of whom one had hepatocellular carcinoma and two had cutaneous melanoma. Intravenous ivuxolimab was administered to patients every 2 weeks at six dose levels: 0.01, 0.1, 0.3, 1.5, 3 and 10 mg/kg. Results the study describes overall, beyond this receptor: At doses of 0.1 to 3.0 mg/kg, clonal expansion of both CD4+ and CD8+ blood T cells was observed from baseline to week 6. Partial responders in the 0.1-3.0 mg/kg groups had among the lowest normalized peripheral clonal expansion, especially among CD8+ T cells. On average, CD8+ T cells showed more expanded clones than CD4+ T cells after ivuxolimab. Low levels of normalized T-cell clonal expansion were also shown by some nonresponding patients. Which antigens the clonally expanded peripheral T cells were specific for was not determined.

Per the germline V gene (reference sequence), SEHNR is the CDR1 and FQNEAQ is the CDR2. The cysteine opens and the phenylalanine closes a CDR3 of 15 amino acids. The sequence is cut down to CDR3 DNA, 45 bases in frame from base 1. V trim: 5 bases; J trim: 3 bases; unmatched bases: 8. Genomic DNA was isolated from the sorted cells so that the TCRbeta CDR3 region could be sequenced. The immunoSEQ Assay was used to sequence the TCRbeta CDR3 regions. Held by TCRdb, this immuneACCESS table contains in-frame sequences only and omits some clones. Under half of the omission traces to an unresolved V gene where checked; the cause of the rest is unknown. The sample yields 25,000 to 35,000 clones; approximately 90% were counted once. The biggest ten clones account for approximately 26% of the sample. For this clone: Its binding antigen is unknown. Base-call qualities are not available, and no considerably larger clone is one nucleotide away.

Patients with a history of autoimmune disease or receiving systemic immunosuppression were excluded from the trial. In every dose cohort, peripheral blood was drawn for TCR sequencing at baseline, cycle 4 day 1, and cycle 7 day 1. Samples were obtained from an open-label, multicenter, first-in-human phase I dose-escalation trial of ivuxolimab. Adults with locally advanced or metastatic melanoma, renal cell, hepatocellular, or head and neck squamous cell carcinoma were enrolled in the trial. Before TCR sequencing, CD4+ T cells and CD8+ T cells were sorted from peripheral blood as separate populations.

This sequence was found in an adult with an advanced solid tumor such as melanoma, head and neck, liver or kidney cancer. Sequencing was performed on CD4+ or CD8+ T cells sorted from blood, taken in a trial of the OX40 agonist ivuxolimab. This receptor chain uses TRBV7-9 and TRBJ1-2, with 8 middle bases fitting TRBD1. The DNA sequence is TGTGCCAGCAGCGGTTACAGGGGGATCGACTATGGCTACACCTTC. The resulting protein is CASSGYRGIDYGYTF. Full variable domain (CDR3 extended with the reference TRBV7-9 and TRBJ1-2 proteins): DTGVSQNPRHKITKRGQNVTFRCDPISEHNRLYWYRQTLGQGPEFLTYFQNEAQLEKSRLLSDRFSAERPKGSFSTLEIQRTEQGDSAMYLCASSGYRGIDYGYTFGSGTRLTVV.